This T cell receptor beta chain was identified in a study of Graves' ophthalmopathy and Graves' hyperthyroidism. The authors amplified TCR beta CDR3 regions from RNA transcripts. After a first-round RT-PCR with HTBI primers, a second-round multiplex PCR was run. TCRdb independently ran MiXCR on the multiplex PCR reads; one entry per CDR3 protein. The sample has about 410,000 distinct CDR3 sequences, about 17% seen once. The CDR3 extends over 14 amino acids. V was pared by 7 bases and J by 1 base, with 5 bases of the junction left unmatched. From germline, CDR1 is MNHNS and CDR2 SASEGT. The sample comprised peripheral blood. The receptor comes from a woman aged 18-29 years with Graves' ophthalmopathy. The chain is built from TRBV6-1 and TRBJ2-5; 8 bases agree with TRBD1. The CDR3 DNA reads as TGTGCCAGCACCGAGGACAGGGCCCAAGAGACCCAGTACTTC. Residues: CASTEDRAQETQYF.